This T cell receptor beta chain was captured in a study of T cell responses to AZD1222 COVID-19 vaccine. Regarding the study as a whole: Among vaccine-associated CD4 TCRs, coverage spanned spike, with dominance at 160-218 and 743-854. The sample set comprised mostly white British donors with more females, and clonal diversity was possibly underestimated. Repertoire sampling occurred only after the peak T cell response. Baseline serostatus was positive in only a handful of AZD1222 recipients.

About this clone itself: The antigen remains undetermined.

Data came from immunoSEQ multiplex PCR; TCRdb stores just in-frame clones and leaves some out. There are about 140,000 clones in the sample, with roughly 2% held by the top ten. CDR3 length equals 13 residues. Per the germline V gene, CDR1 is SGHRS and CDR2 is YFSETQ. The V end was cut by 0 bases, the J end by 7 bases, with 10 bases between. This sequence originates from an adult in good health. The rearrangement joins TRBV5-1 to TRBJ1-1; D unclear. The source material was peripheral blood. The CDR3 loop is CASSLETYLEAFF. Written as DNA, the CDR3 is TGCGCCAGCAGCTTGGAGACCTATCTTGAAGCTTTCTTT.